Given below is one T cell receptor (beta chain) in context. The antigen remains unidentified. The CDR3 loop spans 13 amino acids. Germline V gene lookup returns CDR1 MDHEN and CDR2 SYDVKM. The germline V and J ends were trimmed by 6 bases and 4 bases, with 13 bases remaining between them. These data come from a study of cytomegalovirus exposure and HLA in healthy donors. Across the study: For the approximately 360 genotyped donors, 81% fell within the Caucasian-associated ancestry cluster. Study findings and constraints: The number of N-insertions in an Asian-associated ancestry cluster was reportedly below the approximately 600-donor mean in a later analysis.

The PCR used 60 Vbeta and 13 Jbeta primers. Source study methods: In a later analysis, some 10 million of 83 million or so unique beta chains occurred in at least two donors. TCRdb's copy holds only in-frame clones and misses some; the assay was immunoSEQ multiplex PCR. The V and J calls and clone size were taken over from that table, and D and trimming were inferred from the DNA. The table records 95,000 to 150,000 clones, over 80% of them present only once. Sequenced input: PBMCs. The receptor's source is a man aged 25 to 40 in good health and CMV-seronegative. This chain connects TRBV28 to TRBJ2-7, with D possibly TRBD1 on 5 matching bases. CDR3 DNA sequence: TGTGCCAGCAGCCCCCCCCCAGGGTACGAGCAGTACTTC. This gives the protein CASSPPPGYEQYF.